A single sample gave rise to the 24 T cell receptor beta chains below, sequenced in a study of read filtering for tumor transcriptome and immune sequencing. This library used about 360 ng RNA and molecular barcoded adaptors spanning alpha/delta and beta/gamma chains. TCRdb re-called the reads with MiXCR, one entry per CDR3 protein. The sample lists more than 70,000 distinct CDR3 sequences, roughly 21% occurring once. Sample: a population of CD138-negative cells sorted from bone marrow. Receptors originate from a donor at least 40 years old with multiple myeloma.

This clonotype was seen repeatedly, ten times or more. This chain connects TRBV7-3 to TRBJ2-3; D is perhaps TRBD2 (7 bases). Germline V gene sequence: CDR1 SGHTA, CDR2 FQGTGA. The V end was cut by 3 bases, the J end by 4 bases, with 11 bases between. The CDR3 runs to 14 residues. The CDR3 nucleotides are TGTGCCAGCAGCTTGGGAGGGGGTGCAGATACGCAGTATTTT. Its protein is CASSLGGGADTQYF. Together with reference TRBV7-3 and TRBJ2-3, the CDR3 gives the full variable domain: GAGVSQTPSNKVTEKGKYVELRCDPISGHTALYWYRQSLGQGPEFLIYFQGTGAADDSGLPNDRFFAVRPEGSVSTLKIQRTERGDSAVYLCASSLGGGADTQYFGPGTRLTVL.

Ten or more counts support this clonotype. The V call is TRBV3-1, the J call TRBJ2-2; D is undetermined. Germline values: CDR1 LGHDT, CDR2 YNNKEL (reference sequence). V was shortened by 0 bases and J by 4 bases, with 3 bases between the two germline ends. There are 13 residues in the CDR3. The CDR3 bases are TGTGCCAGCAGCCAAGATCCCACCGGGGAGCTGTTTTTT. Encoded protein: CASSQDPTGELFF.

In its sample, this clonotype was seen many times. The rearrangement uses TRBV4-1 and TRBJ2-2; TRBD2 matches at 8 bases. This CDR3 is built from 16 residues. J was trimmed by 6 bases and V by 3 bases; bases with no gene match: 9. Per the germline V gene, CDR1 is MGHRA and CDR2 is YSYEKL. The CDR3 is CASSQISGGMAGELFF. The CDR3 nucleotides are TGCGCCAGCAGCCAGATAAGCGGGGGAATGGCCGGGGAGCTGTTTTTT.

Only a few counts were recorded for this clonotype. This sequence joins TRBV25-1 and TRBJ2-2; D is tentatively TRBD1 or TRBD2 (5 bases each). The CDR3 sequence is 15 residues long. The V end lost 8 bases, the J end lost 0 bases, and 13 bases lay between the germline ends. Germline V gives CDR1 MGHDK, CDR2 SYGVNS. The CDR3 sequence is CASGDPITNTGELFF. The CDR3 DNA is TGTGCCAGCGGGGACCCTATCACGAACACCGGGGAGCTGTTTTTT.

This clonotype was counted only a few times. The V and J genes are TRBV20-1 and TRBJ1-2; D gene uncertain. Trimming left V 3 bases short and J 0 bases short, with 11 bases between. The length of the CDR3 is 14 residues. Looked up from germline, CDR1 is DFQATT and CDR2 is SNEGSKA (reference sequence). The DNA for the CDR3 is TGCAGTGCTAGCCACAGAACTGCTAACTATGGCTACACCTTC. Residues: CSASHRTANYGYTF.

This clonotype came up a few times. The V gene is TRBV6-1, the J gene TRBJ1-1, with a tentative D call TRBD1 (6 bases). The CDR3 sequence is 11 residues long. Germline V CDR1 and CDR2: MNHNS, SASEGT. V was shortened by 10 bases and J by 4 bases, with 10 bases between the two germline ends. The CDR3 DNA is TGTGCCATCCGGGGGGCCACTGAAGCTTTCTTT. It translates to CAIRGATEAFF.

In its sample, this clonotype was seen many times. The chain uses TRBV7-3 and TRBJ2-3; the D is unclear. CDR1 is SGHTA, CDR2 FQGTGA, per germline. CDR3 size: 14 residues. V lost 4 bases and J 0 bases, leaving 8 bases between the germline ends. DNA of the CDR3: TGTGCCAGCAGCTCTCTTGGTAGCACAGATACGCAGTATTTT. Protein: CASSSLGSTDTQYF.

The V and J genes are TRBV7-6 and TRBJ1-5; D is unresolved. Trimming shortened V by 4 bases and J by 0 bases, and 19 bases separated the two germline ends. The CDR3 runs to 18 residues. Germline CDR1 is SGHVS and CDR2 is FNYEAQ. This CDR3 reads CASSSPGSRIDSNQPQHF. CDR3 DNA: TGTGCCAGCAGCTCGCCCGGGTCGAGAATCGATAGCAATCAGCCCCAGCATTTT.

This clonotype showed up many times. The V gene is TRBV9, the J gene TRBJ2-2, with TRBD1 as a possible D gene (5 bases). CDR1 is SGDLS, CDR2 YYNGEE, per germline. The CDR3 loop spans 15 amino acids. Trimming left V 1 base short and J 1 base short, with 8 bases between. The CDR3 DNA reads TGTGCCAGCAGCGTATTACAGGAGAACACCGGGGAGCTGTTTTTT. Encoded protein: CASSVLQENTGELFF.

This clonotype was picked up many times. The chain recombines TRBV2 with TRBJ2-1; D is tentatively TRBD1 or TRBD2 (5 bases each). V was trimmed by 6 bases and J by 3 bases, leaving 18 bases between them. Germline CDR1 and CDR2: SNHLY and FYNNEI. CDR3 length equals 16 residues. The CDR3 DNA reads as TGTGCCAGCAGGGGTTCGGGGCTAGCAGGCTACAATGAGCAGTTCTTC. Translating it yields CASRGSGLAGYNEQFF.

At least ten counts were recorded for this clonotype. The chain joins TRBV28 to TRBJ1-1; D uncertain. V gave up 4 bases and J gave up 4 bases, with 7 bases separating them. The CDR3 contains 12 residues. Germline V gives CDR1 MDHEN, CDR2 SYDVKM. For the CDR3, the DNA is TGTGCCAGCAGTTCCCCGCCCACTGAAGCTTTCTTT. This sequence encodes CASSSPPTEAFF.

Regarding this clonotype: A read error may explain this, as a much larger clone is one base away. The chain combines TRBV4-1 with TRBJ2-1; TRBD2 matches 8 bases. The V and J ends lost 4 bases and 3 bases, in that order; junction bases with no gene match: 8. This CDR3 region has 16 residues. Germline V gene data show CDR1 as MGHRA and CDR2 as YSYEKL. CDR3 residues: CASSRAPAGVYNEQFF. As DNA, the CDR3 is TGCGCCAGCAGCCGAGCCCCAGCGGGAGTCTACAATGAGCAGTTCTTC.

This clonotype appeared a single time. It may be a read error: a sequence one base away is much more abundant. The V gene is TRBV9, the J gene TRBJ2-1; TRBD2 is a possible D gene (7 bases). V shed 7 bases and J shed 12 bases, with 17 bases lying between them. CDR1 SGDLS and CDR2 YYNGEE come from the germline V gene. The length of the CDR3 is 12 residues. For the CDR3, the DNA is TGTGCCAGCGGGTGGGGGGGCGATGGGCAGTTCTTC. Encoded protein: CASGWGGDGQFF.

On this clonotype: A single base separates this from a much larger clone, so it may be a read error. This chain joins TRBV6-5 and TRBJ1-1; tentative D call: TRBD1 (5 bases). The CDR3 length is 14 residues. Germline V lookup: CDR1 MNHEY, CDR2 SVGAGI. Trimming left V 6 bases short and J 1 base short, with 12 bases between. The chain's CDR3 is CASRLDSQNTEAFF. The CDR3 nucleotides are TGTGCCAGCAGACTCGACAGCCAGAACACTGAAGCTTTCTTT.

This clonotype was seen ten or more times. V usage is TRBV2 and J usage is TRBJ2-1; 9 positions match TRBD2. The CDR3 loop spans 15 amino acids. V trimming: 6 bases; J trimming: 1 base; junction bases outside the gene matches: 4. Germline CDR1 SNHLY, CDR2 FYNNEI. DNA of the CDR3: TGTGCCAGCAGGGCGGGGGGGATATCCTACAATGAGCAGTTCTTC. It encodes CASRAGGISYNEQFF.

This clonotype has just a few counts. Here the CDR3 DNA reads TGTGCCAGCAAGGGGACTAGCGGGAACACCGGGGAGCTGTTTTTT. This gives the protein CASKGTSGNTGELFF. The chain joins TRBV2 to TRBJ2-2; 11 bases map to TRBD2. V gave up 7 bases and J gave up 1 base; unmatched junction bases: 2. This CDR3 contains 15 residues. Germline V gives CDR1 SNHLY, CDR2 FYNNEI. Full variable domain (outside the CDR3, taken from reference TRBV2 and TRBJ2-2): EPEVTQTPSHQVTQMGQEVILRCVPISNHLYFYWYRQILGQKVEFLVSFYNNEISEKSEIFDDQFSVERPDGSNFTLKIRSTKLEDSAMYFCASKGTSGNTGELFFGEGSRLTVL.

The chain combines TRBV9 with TRBJ1-6, with 7 bases aligning to TRBD1. Unmatched junction bases numbered 7, after V lost 4 bases and J lost 9 bases. Germline V gives CDR1 SGDLS, CDR2 YYNGEE. The length of the CDR3 is 14 residues. In nucleotides, the CDR3 is TGTGCCAGCAGCCCTAGACAGGGAAGTTCACCCCTCCACTTT. It codes for CASSPRQGSSPLHF.

This clonotype appeared many times. The J gene is TRBJ2-3, the V gene TRBV7-2, with TRBD2 identical over 8 bases. V lost 6 bases to trimming and J lost 2 bases; unmatched junction nucleotides: 13. The length of the CDR3 is 17 residues. CDR1 is SGHTA, CDR2 FQGNSA, per germline. In DNA, the CDR3 is TGTGCCAGCAGGCTATTACCCGCGGGGGGACTCACAGATACGCAGTATTTT. Encoded protein: CASRLLPAGGLTDTQYF.

This clonotype has ten or more counts. J is TRBJ2-3 and V is TRBV15, with unresolved D. V was cut by 0 bases and J by 9 bases, with 7 bases left in between. Germline V gene data show CDR1 as LNHNV and CDR2 as YYDKDF (reference sequence). CDR3 length: 12 amino acids. The CDR3 region is CATSRERSTQYF. DNA for the CDR3: TGTGCCACCAGCAGAGAGAGATCGACGCAGTATTTT.

At least ten counts were recorded for this clonotype. V and J are TRBV29-1 and TRBJ2-3; D is unclear. Germline V gene lookup returns CDR1 SQVTM and CDR2 ANQGSEA. Trimming stripped 3 bases from V and 0 bases from J, with 7 bases between. This CDR3 has 13 residues. Here the CDR3 reads CSVDGPSTDTQYF. DNA of the CDR3: TGCAGCGTTGACGGGCCTAGCACAGATACGCAGTATTTT.

Comment on this clonotype: A read error may account for a junction end that differs from germline. This rearrangement joins TRBV6-6 to TRBJ1-5; possibly TRBD1 for D (6 bases). From germline, CDR1 is MNHNY and CDR2 SVGAGI (reference sequence). This CDR3 is 15 amino acids long. The CDR3 region is CASRLQGNLNPPQHF. CDR3 DNA: TGTGCCAGCAGATTACAGGGTAACCTCAATCCGCCCCAGCATTTT.

This clonotype was seen at least ten times. V usage is TRBV28 and J usage is TRBJ1-5; D possibly corresponds to TRBD1 (6 bases). V was pared by 5 bases and J by 4 bases, with 15 bases between. Germline CDR1 and CDR2: MDHEN and SYDVKM. The length of the CDR3 is 15 residues. The CDR3 loop is CASSPLTGKNQPQHF. CDR3 DNA sequence: TGTGCCAGCAGTCCCCTGACAGGTAAAAATCAGCCCCAGCATTTT.

This clonotype was counted many times. V gene TRBV28 combines with J gene TRBJ1-6; D unclear. Deletions cut 6 bases from V and 9 bases from J, with 9 bases between. Per germline, CDR1 MDHEN and CDR2 SYDVKM. CDR3 length: 12 residues. The CDR3 region is CASRRAASPLHF. Here the CDR3 DNA reads TGTGCCAGCAGACGGGCCGCTTCACCCCTCCACTTT.

The sample holds many counts of this clonotype. The chain combines TRBV4-1 with TRBJ2-1; 9 bases line up with TRBD2. Germline V gives CDR1 MGHRA, CDR2 YSYEKL. The CDR3 covers 16 residues. J gave up 7 bases and V 3 bases, and 10 bases lay outside the gene matches. CDR3 DNA: TGCGCCAGCAGCCACCCCGGGACTAGCCGAGGGAATGAGCAGTTCTTC. Translation gives CASSHPGTSRGNEQFF.